The T cell receptor (beta chain) under discussion was sequenced for a study of T cell responses to AZD1222 COVID-19 vaccine. General study results and limits: Possibly, clonal diversity was underestimated; donors were largely white British and included more females. Of spike-specific TCRs, nearly half reportedly target regions left unmutated in variants. Receipt of two AZD1222 doses was followed by a rise in Spike-specific TCR breadth and depth.

As regards this clone: Its antigen is unknown.

Clones were sequenced by immunoSEQ multiplex PCR, and TCRdb holds only the in-frame ones, with some missing. This sample has some 130,000 clones, with more than 90% found just once. The V gene's germline CDR1 is KGHDR and CDR2 SFDVKD. The CDR3 has 15 amino acids. With 3 bases removed from V and 1 base from J, the gap between germline ends came to 9 bases. This sample comprised peripheral blood, obtained on day 0 of AZD1222 vaccination. The chain combines TRBV24-1 with TRBJ1-5; D gene unclear. This receptor was identified in an adult in good health. This chain's CDR3 is CATSDHTRSNQPQHF. The CDR3, as DNA: TGTGCCACCAGTGATCACACAAGAAGCAATCAGCCCCAGCATTTT.